These 13 T cell receptor beta chains were all obtained from the same sample, sequenced in a study of CD8+ T cells in alopecia areata. RNA, once extracted, was reverse transcribed into cDNA for use as the sequencing template. The method was immunoSEQ multiplex PCR; TCRdb's version includes in-frame clones alone and lacks a portion of them. The profile shows about 150,000 clones, approximately 50% of them singletons. The sequencing sample was made of CD4+ T cells sorted from blood. These receptors all come from a human donor with alopecia areata.

J is TRBJ1-1 and V is TRBV29-1, with a tentative D call TRBD1 (5 bases). Trimming cost V 0 bases and J 5 bases, with 19 bases left between them. In germline, CDR1 is SQVTM, CDR2 ANQGSEA. This CDR3 spans 16 amino acids. This chain's CDR3 is CSVEDLMGRVRTEAFF. The CDR3 nucleotides read TGCAGCGTTGAAGATCTAATGGGCAGGGTTCGGACTGAAGCTTTCTTT.

This clone occurred a few times. The CDR3 region has the DNA TGCAGCGCCGGACAGGGATTCTCTGGGGCCAACGTCCTGACTTTC. It codes for CSAGQGFSGANVLTF. This rearrangement joins TRBV29-1 to TRBJ2-6; 8 bases are shared with TRBD1. Germline assignment: CDR1 SQVTM and CDR2 ANQGSEA. J lost 0 bases, V lost 7 bases, and 5 bases had no gene match. The CDR3 has 15 residues.

The genes are TRBV7-2 and TRBJ2-5; D unresolved. The V gene lost 0 bases and the J gene lost 4 bases, with 12 bases spanning the gap. The CDR3 loop spans 15 amino acids. The germline gives CDR1 SGHTA, CDR2 FQGNSA. The CDR3, as DNA: TGTGCCAGCAGCTTAGCGCGAATTTTAGGAGAGACCCAGTACTTC. Translating gives CASSLARILGETQYF.

This clone came up a few times. The J gene is TRBJ2-7, the V gene TRBV29-1; 8 bases map to TRBD1. V was clipped by 0 bases and J by 5 bases; unmatched bases: 9. The CDR3 is 15 residues long. Per the germline V gene, CDR1 is SQVTM and CDR2 is ANQGSEA. CDR3 DNA: TGCAGCGTTGAAGACCTCGACAGGGGTCTCCACGAGCAGTACTTC. It is translated as CSVEDLDRGLHEQYF.

The chain recombines TRBV28 with TRBJ2-1, with 13 bases lining up with TRBD2. Trimming removed 2 bases from V and 10 bases from J; junction bases left unmatched: 2. The CDR3 contains 14 residues. Germline V gene sequence: CDR1 MDHEN, CDR2 SYDVKM. CDR3 nucleotide sequence: TGTGCCAGCAGTTTAGAACTAGCGGGAGGGGAGCAGTTCTTC. It encodes CASSLELAGGEQFF.

The V call is TRBV4-1, the J call TRBJ2-1, with 7 bases that match TRBD2. From germline, CDR1 is MGHRA and CDR2 YSYEKL. V was clipped by 0 bases and J by 9 bases; unmatched bases: 5. The CDR3 is 14 amino acids. The CDR3 region has the DNA TGCGCCAGCAGCCAAGATAGACTAGCCGGTGAGCAGTTCTTC. The encoded protein is CASSQDRLAGEQFF.

This clone was found a few times. The chain has TRBV5-4 and TRBJ2-1; D gene unclear. In germline, CDR1 is SGHNT, CDR2 YYREEE (reference sequence). The CDR3 is 15 amino acids. V dropped 0 bases and J dropped 0 bases, with 7 bases sitting between them. In DNA, the CDR3 is TGTGCCAGCAGCTTGGGGCTAGACTCCTACAATGAGCAGTTCTTC. Amino acids: CASSLGLDSYNEQFF.

The V call is TRBV7-8, the J call TRBJ2-1, with D unresolved. V was cut by 4 bases and J by 10 bases, with 11 bases left in between. The germline V gene has CDR1 SGHVS and CDR2 FQNEAQ. The CDR3 consists of 12 residues. CDR3 loop: CASSSLAVEQFF. The CDR3 DNA follows: TGTGCCAGCAGCTCCTTAGCAGTGGAGCAGTTCTTC.

The chain carries TRBV6-5 and TRBJ2-3; tentatively, D is TRBD1 or TRBD2 (5 bases each). Trimming shortened V by 6 bases and J by 4 bases, and 14 bases separated the two germline ends. The germline V gene has CDR1 MNHEY and CDR2 SVGAGI. The CDR3 runs to 14 residues. Here the CDR3 DNA reads TGTGCCAGCAGCGACGGGACCGCTGCAGATACGCAGTATTTT. It encodes CASSDGTAADTQYF.

In this sample, this clone turned up once. The DNA of the CDR3 is TGTGCCTGGAGCCGGGGACTAGAGACCTACGAGCAGTACTTC. It specifies CAWSRGLETYEQYF. V usage is TRBV30 and J usage is TRBJ2-7, with TRBD2 matching 8 bases. Germline CDR1 reads GTSNPN; CDR2 reads SVGIG (reference sequence). The CDR3 has 14 residues. The J segment lost 2 bases and the V segment lost 3 bases, leaving 6 bases of the junction unmatched. The whole variable domain, remainder taken from reference TRBV30 and TRBJ2-7, is SQTIHQWPATLVQPVGSPLSLECTVEGTSNPNLYWYRQAAGRGLQLLFYSVGIGQISSEVPQNLSASRPQDRQFILSSKKLLLSDSGFYLCAWSRGLETYEQYFGPGTRLTVT.

This clone was seen a handful of times. The same CDR3 also results from other DNA sequences found in this sample. The chain carries TRBV28 and TRBJ1-5; TRBD1 is a possible D gene (5 bases). Trimming took off 3 bases at V and 6 bases at J, with 6 bases between the two ends. The CDR3 sequence is 12 residues long. Germline CDR1 is MDHEN and CDR2 is SYDVKM. DNA for the CDR3: TGTGCCAGCAGTTTGAGGGGTCAGCCCCAGCATTTT. This encodes CASSLRGQPQHF.

This clone came up many times. The rearrangement joins TRBV7-9 to TRBJ2-5; D is possibly TRBD2 (5 bases). V lost 4 bases and J lost 5, with 11 bases in between. CDR1 and CDR2 from the germline V gene are SEHNR and FQNEAQ (reference sequence). The CDR3 spans 13 residues. In DNA, the CDR3 is TGTGCCAGCAGCTATCCGGGGTTGGAGACCCAGTACTTC. Protein product: CASSYPGLETQYF.

This clone was counted a single time. This rearrangement joins TRBV29-1 to TRBJ1-4; a possible D gene is TRBD1 (6 bases). The V end was cut by 7 bases, the J end by 0 bases, with 12 bases between. The CDR3 is 14 amino acids. CDR1 SQVTM and CDR2 ANQGSEA come from the germline V gene. The CDR3 DNA reads as TGCAGCGCGAAAACAGGGTCAACTAATGAAAAACTGTTTTTT. As protein: CSAKTGSTNEKLFF.